This is a list of T cell receptor beta chains from one sample in a study of T cells in Graves' hyperthyroidism and ophthalmopathy. MiXCR, run by TCRdb on the multiplex PCR reads, gives a single entry per CDR3 protein. The sample holds over 450,000 distinct CDR3 sequences, about 15% seen once. The source material was blood. The receptors were gathered from a woman aged 18-29 years with Graves' hyperthyroidism. Each CDR3 is given with its conserved first and last residue. D genes are given only for firm matches. Rows may omit the clone size; those that give it use once, few, many or a size class.

v_gene: TRBV30
abundance: many
j_gene: TRBJ1-5
d_gene: TRBD1
CDR3nt: TGTGCCTGGAGTCCCGGGACAGTACAGCCCCAGCATTTT
CDR3aa: CAWSPGTVQPQHF

v_gene: TRBV2
abundance: many
j_gene: TRBJ1-1
d_gene: NA
CDR3nt: TGTGCCAGCAGTGAAGCGCCAAGATTGGGAGCTTTCTTT
CDR3aa: CASSEAPRLGAFF

v_gene: TRBV20-1
abundance: many
j_gene: TRBJ1-2
d_gene: NA
CDR3nt: TGCAGTGCTTGGACAGCCAATGGCTACACCTTC
CDR3aa: CSAWTANGYTF

v_gene: TRBV18
abundance: many
j_gene: TRBJ2-1
d_gene: TRBD1
CDR3nt: TGTGCCAGCTCACCCCAACCAGGTAGGGGGCTTGGCAATGAGCAGTTCTTC
CDR3aa: CASSPQPGRGLGNEQFF

v_gene: TRBV9
abundance: NA
j_gene: TRBJ2-2
d_gene: NA
CDR3nt: TGTGCCAGCAGCGTAGATCAGGGGTCGAACACCGGGGAGCTGTTTTTT
CDR3aa: CASSVDQGSNTGELFF

v_gene: TRBV20-1
abundance: many
j_gene: TRBJ2-7
d_gene: NA
CDR3nt: TGCAGTGCTAGCCCCCCGACAGCAGAGCAGTACTTC
CDR3aa: CSASPPTAEQYF

v_gene: TRBV24-1
abundance: NA
j_gene: TRBJ2-7
d_gene: TRBD1
CDR3nt: TGTGCCACCAGTGCGACAGGGGGCTTCGGCGAGCAGTACTTC
CDR3aa: CATSATGGFGEQYF

v_gene: TRBV30
abundance: NA
j_gene: TRBJ1-6
d_gene: NA
CDR3nt: TGTGCCTGGAGGCAGGATTCACCCCTCCACTTT
CDR3aa: CAWRQDSPLHF

v_gene: TRBV3-1
abundance: many
j_gene: TRBJ1-3
d_gene: NA
CDR3nt: TGTGCCAGCAGCCAGAGGACTGAATCTGGAAACACCATATATTTT
CDR3aa: CASSQRTESGNTIYF

v_gene: TRBV10-3
abundance: NA
j_gene: TRBJ2-1
d_gene: NA
CDR3nt: TGTGCCATCAGTGACCCGGGACCATTCCTGTTCTTC
CDR3aa: CAISDPGPFLFF

v_gene: TRBV14
abundance: NA
j_gene: TRBJ2-1
d_gene: NA
CDR3nt: TGTGCCAGCAGCCAAGATTGGGACCGCAATGAGCAGTTCTTC
CDR3aa: CASSQDWDRNEQFF

v_gene: TRBV11-3
abundance: once
j_gene: TRBJ2-7
d_gene: NA
CDR3nt: TGTGCCAGCAGCTTAGACCTAAATTTCTACTACGAGCAGTACTTC
CDR3aa: CASSLDLNFYYEQYF

v_gene: TRBV20-1
abundance: NA
j_gene: TRBJ2-7
d_gene: NA
CDR3nt: TGCAGTGCTAGAGATTTGAGGGACCTGGGCTCCTACGAGCAGTACTTC
CDR3aa: CSARDLRDLGSYEQYF

v_gene: TRBV6-1
abundance: many
j_gene: TRBJ2-5
d_gene: NA
CDR3nt: TGTGCCAGCAGCCAGACAGAGATACAAGAGACCCAGTACTTC
CDR3aa: CASSQTEIQETQYF

v_gene: TRBV11-2
abundance: many
j_gene: TRBJ2-2
d_gene: TRBD2
CDR3nt: TGTGCCAGCAGCTTTGGACTAGCGGGAGTTGTGGCCGGGGAGCTGTTTTTT
CDR3aa: CASSFGLAGVVAGELFF

v_gene: TRBV27
abundance: many
j_gene: TRBJ2-3
d_gene: TRBD2
CDR3nt: TGTGCCAGCTCGCCTGTAGCGGGGATCACAGATACGCAGTATTTT
CDR3aa: CASSPVAGITDTQYF

v_gene: TRBV27
abundance: many
j_gene: TRBJ1-1
d_gene: TRBD1
CDR3nt: TGTGCCAGCACCTCAGGGGGCACTGAAGCTTTCTTT
CDR3aa: CASTSGGTEAFF

v_gene: TRBV6-1
abundance: NA
j_gene: TRBJ2-7
d_gene: NA
CDR3nt: TGTGCCAGCACATCAGGTGGGCACGCGCAGTACTTC
CDR3aa: CASTSGGHAQYF

v_gene: TRBV30
abundance: many
j_gene: TRBJ2-2
d_gene: NA
CDR3nt: TGTGCCTGGACAGGGGTCGGGGAGCTGTTTTTT
CDR3aa: CAWTGVGELFF

v_gene: TRBV11-2
abundance: many
j_gene: TRBJ1-2
d_gene: NA
CDR3nt: TGTGCCAGCAGACCGGGCGGCGGCCTCTATGGCTACACCTTC
CDR3aa: CASRPGGGLYGYTF

v_gene: TRBV20-1
abundance: few
j_gene: TRBJ1-1
d_gene: TRBD1
CDR3nt: TGCAGTGCTAGAGGGCTAGAGGACAGGAACACTGGAGCTTTCTTT
CDR3aa: CSARGLEDRNTGAFF

v_gene: TRBV6-1
abundance: many
j_gene: TRBJ1-2
d_gene: NA
CDR3nt: TGTGCCAGCAGTGAGGCAGGGGAGGAATATGGCTACACCTTC
CDR3aa: CASSEAGEEYGYTF

v_gene: TRBV18
abundance: few
j_gene: TRBJ1-5
d_gene: NA
CDR3nt: TGTGCCAGCTCACCACCTAGGTGGGGTCAGGGAGGTCAGCCCCAGCATTTT
CDR3aa: CASSPPRWGQGGQPQHF

v_gene: TRBV25-1
abundance: NA
j_gene: TRBJ1-1
d_gene: TRBD1
CDR3nt: TGTGCCAGCATTGGGGACAGAGTAGAAGCTTTCTTT
CDR3aa: CASIGDRVEAFF

v_gene: TRBV20-1
abundance: many
j_gene: TRBJ1-5
d_gene: NA
CDR3nt: TGCAGTGCAACAAGGGGGGGGGTTGACAATCAGCCCCAGCATTTT
CDR3aa: CSATRGGVDNQPQHF

v_gene: TRBV3-1
abundance: many
j_gene: TRBJ1-2
d_gene: TRBD1
CDR3nt: TGTGCCAGCAGCCCCTCGACAGGGAAGGGCTACACCTTC
CDR3aa: CASSPSTGKGYTF

v_gene: TRBV9
abundance: few
j_gene: TRBJ1-2
d_gene: NA
CDR3nt: TGTGCCAGCAGCGTAGGGTCCGACTTGGATGGCTACACCTTC
CDR3aa: CASSVGSDLDGYTF

v_gene: TRBV7-9
abundance: many
j_gene: TRBJ2-1
d_gene: NA
CDR3nt: TGTGCCAGCAGCCTCTGGGGCTACAATGAGCAGTTCTTC
CDR3aa: CASSLWGYNEQFF

v_gene: TRBV11-2
abundance: many
j_gene: TRBJ1-1
d_gene: NA
CDR3nt: TGTGCCAGCAGCTTCCAGAGGAACACTGAAGCTTTCTTT
CDR3aa: CASSFQRNTEAFF

v_gene: TRBV20-1
abundance: NA
j_gene: TRBJ2-2
d_gene: TRBD2
CDR3nt: TGCAGTGCTAGAGACGGGACTAGCCCCGGGGAGCTGTTTTTT
CDR3aa: CSARDGTSPGELFF

v_gene: TRBV9
abundance: few
j_gene: TRBJ2-3
d_gene: TRBD2
CDR3nt: TGTGCCAGCAGCACAGGGACCGGACTAGCGGTGACAGATACGCAGTATTTT
CDR3aa: CASSTGTGLAVTDTQYF

v_gene: TRBV12-3/TRBV12-4
abundance: many
j_gene: TRBJ2-1
d_gene: TRBD2
CDR3nt: TGTGCCAGCACTCCTAGCGGGAGCCCCTACAATGAGCAGTTCTTC
CDR3aa: CASTPSGSPYNEQFF

v_gene: TRBV10-1
abundance: NA
j_gene: TRBJ2-2
d_gene: NA
CDR3nt: TGCGCCAGCAGTGATAAGACCACCGGGGAGCTGTTTTTT
CDR3aa: CASSDKTTGELFF

v_gene: TRBV27
abundance: NA
j_gene: TRBJ1-2
d_gene: NA
CDR3nt: TGTGCCAGCAGTTTATTTGTTGCCTCGGATGGCTACACCTTC
CDR3aa: CASSLFVASDGYTF

v_gene: TRBV6-2/TRBV6-3
abundance: many
j_gene: TRBJ2-7
d_gene: NA
CDR3nt: TGTGCCAGCAGTTCCCTCCTTAGGGGAATTTCCTACGAGCAGTACTTC
CDR3aa: CASSSLLRGISYEQYF

v_gene: TRBV20-1
abundance: NA
j_gene: TRBJ1-6
d_gene: TRBD1
CDR3nt: TGCAGTATAAAATCCGGGACAGGTTTTTCACCCCTCCACTTT
CDR3aa: CSIKSGTGFSPLHF

v_gene: TRBV29-1
abundance: few
j_gene: TRBJ1-2
d_gene: TRBD1
CDR3nt: TGCACGGGTGAGGCCACAGGGGATGGGGGCTACACCTTC
CDR3aa: CTGEATGDGGYTF